This record concerns one T cell receptor (beta chain) sequence. This clone has just a few counts. The specificity of this receptor is unknown. No per-base quality is available; no much larger clone lies one base away. The sample belongs to a study of a mutant IDH1 vaccine in newly diagnosed glioma (dated by TCRdb to the early 2020s). For the wider study: Of the approximately 34 treated patients, around 62% were male and about 40% were female, and a mean age of roughly 41 years was recorded. Before enrollment, most patients had been given radiochemotherapy with temozolomide as standard therapy, while the rest had received either radiotherapy alone or temozolomide alone. Peripheral blood was drawn at six visits: V03 (baseline), V05, V07, V10, V12 and V13. For exploratory analyses, longitudinal TCRB deep sequencing was carried out in around 24 treated patients wherever samples were available.

The time point label corresponds to: baseline, week 1 (first vaccination visit). Read against the paper, the sample's treatment or condition label means: pre-vaccination baseline after standard-of-care therapy. Donors had newly diagnosed WHO grade 3 or 4 IDH1-mutant astrocytomas with loss of nuclear ATRX. The samples were drawn from NOA16, a multicentre, single-arm, open-label phase I trial in Germany that tested a mutant IDH1 peptide vaccine in humans for the first time. For immunogenicity testing, the blood drawn at visit V03 was used as the baseline sample. Genomic DNA for TCRB sequencing was extracted from EDTA blood using the DNeasy Blood and Tissue Kit. Libraries were made using the immunoSEQ multiplex PCR assay. Rearranged TCR beta chain sequences were amplified with the hsTCRB Kit following the manufacturer's protocol. Sequencing of TCRB libraries was carried out on an Illumina MiSeq. For the original study's pipeline: The kit vendor's proprietary platform handled demultiplexing, trimming and gene mapping. TCRdb carries this immuneACCESS record with in-frame sequences only. Its versions omit some clonotypes, under half of them owing to an unresolved V gene in the studies checked, with the rest unexplained. Clone size and the V and J calls come from that table; the DNA yielded D and trimming. The sample table contains around 56,000 clones; only one count was recorded for more than 85% of them. The ten biggest clones cover approximately 2.4% of the sample.

CDR3 length: 15 amino acids, cysteine to phenylalanine. Only the CDR3 region is kept as DNA, spanning 45 bases read in frame from base 1. V and J lose 4 bases and 4 bases, and a span of 17 bases separates them. The germline V gene specifies SNHLY as CDR1 and FYNNEI as CDR2. General findings and caveats noted by the study authors: The authors stated that sample limitations prevented analyses of patient blood samples from being reproduced. Availability determined which PBMC samples were chosen for TCRB deep sequencing. Pseudoprogression seemed to be unrelated to changes in the top peripheral T cell clonotypes found by TCRB sequencing. Immune responses induced by the vaccine were seen in over 80% of patients across multiple MHC alleles.

The rearrangement joined TRBV2 to TRBJ2-7; TRBD1 might be the D gene, on 6 matching bases. The origin of this receptor is a man in his forties or fifties with glioma. This specimen consisted of PBMCs, obtained from a glioma patient treated with radiotherapy, temozolomide or both. CDR3 loop: CASSARLLGGYEQYF. In nucleotides, the sequence is TGTGCCAGCAGTGCTCGACTCTTAGGGGGTTACGAGCAGTACTTC.